This T cell receptor (beta chain) was observed in a study of T cell changes during pregnancy in multiple sclerosis. This clone was found a few times. Sequencing used immunoSEQ multiplex PCR; TCRdb keeps in-frame clones, though not all of them. The data hold about 40,000 clones, with approximately 90% observed a single time. V was shortened by 7 bases and J by 3 bases, with 3 bases between the two germline ends. The CDR3 runs to 10 residues. CDR1 and CDR2 from the germline V gene are LNHDA and SQIVND (reference sequence). This TCR was sampled from a female donor with multiple sclerosis, enrolled in a pregnancy study. The source material was CD8+ T cells from peripheral blood mononuclear cells, sampled in the first trimester of pregnancy. The rearrangement joins TRBV19 to TRBJ1-1; D not certain. The DNA for the CDR3 is TGTGCCAGTAAGCACACTGAAGCTTTCTTT. This codes for CASKHTEAFF. Supplemented by reference TRBV19 and TRBJ1-1, the full variable domain reads DGGITQSPKYLFRKEGQNVTLSCEQNLNHDAMYWYRQDPGQGLRLIYYSQIVNDFQKGDIAEGYSVSREKKESFPLTVTSAQKNPTAFYLCASKHTEAFFGQGTRLTVV.